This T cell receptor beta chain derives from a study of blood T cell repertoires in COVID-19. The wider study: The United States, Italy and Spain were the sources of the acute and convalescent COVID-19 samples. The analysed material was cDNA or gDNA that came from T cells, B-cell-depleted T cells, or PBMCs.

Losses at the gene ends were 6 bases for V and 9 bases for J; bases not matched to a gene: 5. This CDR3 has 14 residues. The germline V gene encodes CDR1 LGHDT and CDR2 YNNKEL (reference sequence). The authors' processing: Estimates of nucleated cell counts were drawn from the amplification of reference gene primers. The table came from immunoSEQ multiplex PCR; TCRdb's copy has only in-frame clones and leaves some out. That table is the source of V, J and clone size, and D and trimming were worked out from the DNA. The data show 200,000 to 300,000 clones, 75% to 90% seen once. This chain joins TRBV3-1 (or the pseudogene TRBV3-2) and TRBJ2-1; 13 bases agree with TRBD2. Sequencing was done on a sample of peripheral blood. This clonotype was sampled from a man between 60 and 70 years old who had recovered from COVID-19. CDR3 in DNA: TGTGCCAGCAGAACTAGCGGGGGGGCCACTGAGCAGTTCTTC. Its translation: CASRTSGGATEQFF.